This T cell receptor (beta chain) was captured in a study of shared clonotypes between healthy human individuals. There are 16 residues in the CDR3. The germline gives CDR1 MNHEY, CDR2 SMNVEV (reference sequence). Trimming at V came to 5 bases and at J to 3 bases, leaving 10 bases not matched to a gene. It was CD45RO-negative cells, positively selected for CCR7, that made up naive CD8 cells, with terminally differentiated effector memory CD45RA+ cells excluded. Using immunoSEQ multiplex PCR, the repertoire was profiled, and TCRdb retains in-frame clones only, with some absent. This table has some 2.1 million clones, roughly 94% appearing once. Whole-study findings and limits: The researchers took only blood, and tissue repertoires probably look different. The study generally estimated greater richness for naive than memory subsets.

Note on this clone: Its antigen is currently unknown.

This sequence originates from a man between 18 and 35 years old in good health. Sequencing input: naive CD8+ T cells sorted from blood. The rearrangement uses TRBV27 and TRBJ2-7; 10 nucleotides match TRBD2. The CDR3 loop reads CASSPTPSGGYYEQYF. CDR3 in DNA: TGTGCCAGCAGTCCCACCCCTAGCGGGGGATACTACGAGCAGTACTTC.